This T cell receptor (beta chain) came from a study of cytotoxic CD8 clonotypes in ibrutinib-treated CLL. The method was immunoSEQ multiplex PCR; TCRdb's version includes in-frame clones alone and lacks a portion of them. The sample carries 130,000 to 150,000 clones, 70% to 80% recorded once. Sequencing used PBMCs, obtained after 12 months of ibrutinib treatment. The source is a human donor with chronic lymphocytic leukemia.

The CDR3 sequence: CASASLAGGNEQFF. The CDR3 DNA reads TGCGCCAGCGCCAGTCTAGCGGGAGGCAATGAGCAGTTCTTC. This chain connects TRBV10-2 to TRBJ2-1; 11 bases fit TRBD2. The V gene's germline CDR1 is WSHSY and CDR2 SAAADI. The CDR3 runs to 14 residues. The J segment lost 6 bases and the V segment lost 8 bases, leaving 6 bases of the junction unmatched.